This TCR beta chain was observed in a study of T cell responses to AZD1222 COVID-19 vaccine. Study outcomes and limitations: Unmutated variant regions reportedly attract nearly half of all spike-specific TCRs. Spike-specific TCR breadth and depth both grew after two AZD1222 doses. Dominant CD4 TCR responses targeted spike regions 160-218 and 743-854. Clonal diversity was possibly underestimated, and the donors were mostly white British, with more females.

Trimming removed 0 bases from V and 8 bases from J, with 10 bases in between. The CDR3 spans 14 residues. CDR1 and CDR2 (germline): SGHAT, FQNNGV. Turning to this clone: Its specificity is not known.

This table comes from immunoSEQ multiplex PCR, and its TCRdb copy is limited to in-frame clones, with some not included. Here the sample spans tens of thousands of clones, about nine tenths being singletons. The TCR sequence derives from an adult who received the AZD1222 COVID-19 vaccine. Material: peripheral blood, obtained 28 days after the second AZD1222 dose. The chain carries TRBV11-2 and TRBJ1-4; D uncertain. CDR3: CASSLDILQEKLFF. The CDR3 nucleotides read TGTGCCAGCAGCTTAGATATATTACAGGAAAAACTGTTTTTT.